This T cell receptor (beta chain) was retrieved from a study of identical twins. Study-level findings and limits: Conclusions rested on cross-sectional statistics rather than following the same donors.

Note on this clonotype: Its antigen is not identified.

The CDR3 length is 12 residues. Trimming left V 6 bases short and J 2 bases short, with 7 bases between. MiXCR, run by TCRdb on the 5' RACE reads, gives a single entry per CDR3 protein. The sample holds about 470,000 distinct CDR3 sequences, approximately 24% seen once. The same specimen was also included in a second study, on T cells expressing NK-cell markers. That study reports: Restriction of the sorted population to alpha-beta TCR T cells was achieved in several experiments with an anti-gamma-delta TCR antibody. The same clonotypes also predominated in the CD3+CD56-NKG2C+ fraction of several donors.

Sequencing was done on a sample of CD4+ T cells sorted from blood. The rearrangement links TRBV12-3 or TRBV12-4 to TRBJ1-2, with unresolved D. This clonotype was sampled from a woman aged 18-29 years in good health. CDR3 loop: CASSTENYGYTF. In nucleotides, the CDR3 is TGTGCCAGCAGCACAGAGAACTATGGCTACACCTTC.